In its sample, the clone carrying this T cell receptor beta chain was seen once. CDR1 is SEHNR and CDR2 is FQNEAQ in the germline V gene (reference sequence). This CDR3 region has 13 residues. The germline V and J ends were trimmed by 1 base and 7 bases, with 10 bases remaining between them. This entry belongs to a study of blood T cell repertoires in COVID-19. About the research overall: Samples of COVID-19 (acute and convalescent) were obtained from the United States, Italy and Spain. Sample material is recorded as cDNA or gDNA derived from T cells, B-cell-depleted T cells, or PBMCs.

Measured with immunoSEQ multiplex PCR; TCRdb has only the in-frame clones, and not every one. Among 150,000 to 200,000 clones listed, 75% to 85% were seen once. Sequenced input: peripheral blood. The receptor was derived from a woman older than 75 with COVID-19, enrolled during active disease. The rearrangement uses TRBV7-9 and TRBJ1-1; TRBD1 is a possible D gene (5 bases). CDR3 coding DNA: TGTGCCAGCAGCTTAGTCGGGGGGGATGAAGCTTTCTTT. Its translation: CASSLVGGDEAFF. Full variable domain (remainder filled in from reference TRBV7-9 and TRBJ1-1): DTGVSQNPRHKITKRGQNVTFRCDPISEHNRLYWYRQTLGQGPEFLTYFQNEAQLEKSRLLSDRFSAERPKGSFSTLEIQRTEQGDSAMYLCASSLVGGDEAFFGQGTRLTVV.